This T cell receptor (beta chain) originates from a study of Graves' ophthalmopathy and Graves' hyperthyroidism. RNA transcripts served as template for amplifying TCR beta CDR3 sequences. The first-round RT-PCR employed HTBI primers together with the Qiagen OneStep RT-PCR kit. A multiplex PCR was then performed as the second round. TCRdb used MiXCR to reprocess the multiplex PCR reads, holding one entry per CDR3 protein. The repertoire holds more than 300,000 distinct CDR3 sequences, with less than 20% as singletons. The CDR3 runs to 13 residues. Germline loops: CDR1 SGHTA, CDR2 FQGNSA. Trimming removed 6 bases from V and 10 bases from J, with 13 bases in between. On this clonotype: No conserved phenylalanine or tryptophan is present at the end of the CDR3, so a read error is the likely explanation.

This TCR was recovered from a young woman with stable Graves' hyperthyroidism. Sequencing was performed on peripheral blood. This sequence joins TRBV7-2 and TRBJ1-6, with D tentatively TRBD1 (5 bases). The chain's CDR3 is CASSPRARSPLHY. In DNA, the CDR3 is TGTGCCAGCAGTCCCAGGGCTCGGTCACCCCTCCACTAT.